The sequence of this T cell receptor beta chain was determined in a study of CD8+CD57+ T cells in acquired aplastic anemia. On the study more broadly: Sorted CD4+ and CD8+ cells yielded DNA averaging about 3.1 ug.

In the case of this clonotype: No antigen is known for it.

Study-wide findings and caveats: The same twenty-nine CD8+ CDR3 sequences occurred in patients and in controls.

TCR beta VDJ and CDR3 profiling used genomic DNA as template. MiXCR was run by TCRdb on the reads, yielding one entry per CDR3 protein. The sample comprises under 250,000 distinct CDR3 sequences, more than 40% of which are singletons, and under 9% rests with the top ten. Patients picked for sequencing had shown CD8+CD57+ cell expansion detected by flow cytometry. The sequenced material came from sorted CD4+, CD8+, or CD8+CD57+ T cells (not recorded which) from PBMCs. The sequence was obtained from a human donor with aplastic anemia.

CDR3 coding DNA: TGTGCCAGCAGTTGGGGCCCCAATACCTACGAGCAGTACTTC. Translation: CASSWGPNTYEQYF. The chain joins TRBV6-5 to TRBJ2-7; tentatively, D is TRBD1 (5 bases). CDR3 length: 14 residues. The germline CDR1 and CDR2 sequences are MNHEY and SVGAGI. V was clipped by 4 bases and J by 2 bases, with 12 bases between them.